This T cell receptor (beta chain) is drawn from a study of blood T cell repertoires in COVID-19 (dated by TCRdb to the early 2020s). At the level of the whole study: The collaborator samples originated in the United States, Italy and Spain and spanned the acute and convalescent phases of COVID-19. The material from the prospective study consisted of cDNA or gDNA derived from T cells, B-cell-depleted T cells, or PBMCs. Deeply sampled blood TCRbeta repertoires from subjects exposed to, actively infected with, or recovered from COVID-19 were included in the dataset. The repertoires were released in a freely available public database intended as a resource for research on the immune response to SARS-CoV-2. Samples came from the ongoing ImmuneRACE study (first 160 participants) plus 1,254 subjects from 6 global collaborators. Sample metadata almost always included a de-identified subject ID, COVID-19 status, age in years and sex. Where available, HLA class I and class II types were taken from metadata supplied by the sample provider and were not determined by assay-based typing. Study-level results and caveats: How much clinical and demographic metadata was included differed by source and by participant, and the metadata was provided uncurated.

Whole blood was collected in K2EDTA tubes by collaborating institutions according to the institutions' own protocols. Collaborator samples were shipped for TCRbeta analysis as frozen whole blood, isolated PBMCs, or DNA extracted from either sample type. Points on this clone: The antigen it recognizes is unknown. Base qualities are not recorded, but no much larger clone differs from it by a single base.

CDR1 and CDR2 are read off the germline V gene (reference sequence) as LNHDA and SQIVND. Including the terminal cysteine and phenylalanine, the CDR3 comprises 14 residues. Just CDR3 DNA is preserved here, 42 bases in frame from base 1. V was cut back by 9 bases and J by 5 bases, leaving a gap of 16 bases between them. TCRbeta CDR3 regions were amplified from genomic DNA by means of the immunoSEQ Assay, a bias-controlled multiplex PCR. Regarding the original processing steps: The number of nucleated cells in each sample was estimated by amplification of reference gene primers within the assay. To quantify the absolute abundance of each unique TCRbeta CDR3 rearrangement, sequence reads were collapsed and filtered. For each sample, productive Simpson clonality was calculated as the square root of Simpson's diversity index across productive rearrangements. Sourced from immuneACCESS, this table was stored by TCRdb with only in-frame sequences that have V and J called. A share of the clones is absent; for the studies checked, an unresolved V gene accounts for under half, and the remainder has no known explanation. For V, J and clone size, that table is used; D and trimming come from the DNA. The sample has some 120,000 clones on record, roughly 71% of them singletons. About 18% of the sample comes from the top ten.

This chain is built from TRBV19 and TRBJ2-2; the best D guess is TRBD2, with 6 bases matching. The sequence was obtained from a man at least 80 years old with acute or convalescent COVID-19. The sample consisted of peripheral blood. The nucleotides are TGTGCCAGCCGGGGGATGGGTACGACCGGGGAGCTGTTTTTT. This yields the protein CASRGMGTTGELFF.